These 5 T cell receptor beta chains share one sample of origin, sequenced in a study of cytomegalovirus exposure and HLA in healthy donors. PCR involved 60 Vbeta and 13 Jbeta primers. Some clones are missing from TCRdb's copy, which holds only in-frame ones; the method was immunoSEQ multiplex PCR. The top ten clones hold 7% to 8.5% of a sample with 80,000 or so clones, roughly 75% of them seen once. Material: PBMCs. The receptors derive from a woman in her thirties or forties in good health and CMV-seronegative.

The chain is built from TRBV28 and TRBJ1-5, with 8 bases matching TRBD1. With 9 bases clipped from V and 0 bases from J, the junction kept 4 bases outside the gene matches. The CDR3 loop spans 14 amino acids. Germline lookup yields CDR1 MDHEN and CDR2 SYDVKM. CDR3 coding DNA: TGTGCCAGTCTCGACAGGGGTAGCAATCAGCCCCAGCATTTT. Its protein is CASLDRGSNQPQHF. The whole variable domain, remainder taken from reference TRBV28 and TRBJ1-5, is DVKVTQSSRYLVKRTGEKVFLECVQDMDHENMFWYRQDPGLGLRLIYFSYDVKMKEKGDIPEGYSVSREKKERFSLILESASTNQTSMYLCASLDRGSNQPQHFGDGTRLSIL.

This clone was recorded a few times. The chain uses TRBV9 and TRBJ2-2; D is possibly TRBD1 (7 bases). Germline CDR1 reads SGDLS; CDR2 reads YYNGEE. The CDR3 extends over 15 amino acids. The V and J ends lost 0 bases and 4 bases respectively, with 10 bases between them. The CDR3 DNA reads as TGTGCCAGCAGCGTAGGGAGGGGGCGCACCGGGGAGCTGTTTTTT. Translation gives CASSVGRGRTGELFF. Combining the CDR3 with reference TRBV9 and TRBJ2-2 gives the whole variable domain DSGVTQTPKHLITATGQRVTLRCSPRSGDLSVYWYQQSLDQGLQFLIQYYNGEERAKGNILERFSAQQFPDLHSELNLSSLELGDSALYFCASSVGRGRTGELFFGEGSRLTVL.

J is TRBJ2-3 and V is TRBV7-9, with D unclear. Trimming stripped 5 bases from V and 2 bases from J, with 5 bases between. Germline V gives CDR1 SEHNR, CDR2 FQNEAQ (reference sequence). CDR3 length: 12 amino acids. In DNA form, the CDR3 reads TGTGCCAGCAGCCCTAACACAGATACGCAGTATTTT. Encoded protein: CASSPNTDTQYF.

The chain recombines TRBV7-3 with TRBJ2-1; maybe TRBD2 (7 bases). Per germline, CDR1 SGHTA and CDR2 FQGTGA. The CDR3 is 16 amino acids. V was shortened by 5 bases and J by 0 bases, with 14 bases between the two germline ends. CDR3 loop: CASSLQGGGSYNEQFF. CDR3 nucleotides: TGTGCCAGCAGCCTACAGGGAGGGGGCTCCTACAATGAGCAGTTCTTC.

The chain uses TRBV30 and TRBJ2-1; D possibly corresponds to TRBD1 (5 bases). The CDR3 loop spans 14 amino acids. V was cut by 3 bases and J by 4 bases, with 13 bases left in between. The germline gives CDR1 GTSNPN, CDR2 SVGIG (reference sequence). The CDR3, as DNA: TGTGCCTGGAGCCGAGTCTCAGGGTACAATGAGCAGTTCTTC. Translation gives CAWSRVSGYNEQFF.